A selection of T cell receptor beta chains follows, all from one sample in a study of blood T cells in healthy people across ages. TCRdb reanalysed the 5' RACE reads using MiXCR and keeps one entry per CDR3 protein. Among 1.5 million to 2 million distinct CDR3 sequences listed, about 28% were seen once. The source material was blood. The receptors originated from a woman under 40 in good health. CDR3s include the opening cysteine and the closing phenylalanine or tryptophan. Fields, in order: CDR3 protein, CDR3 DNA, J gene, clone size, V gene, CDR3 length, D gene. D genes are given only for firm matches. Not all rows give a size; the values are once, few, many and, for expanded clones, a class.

CDR3 protein: CASSHPTSGVWSEQFF; CDR3 DNA: TGCGCCAGCAGCCACCCCACTAGCGGGGTTTGGAGTGAGCAGTTCTTC; J gene: TRBJ2-1; clone size: .; V gene: TRBV4-1; CDR3 length: 16; D gene: TRBD2
CDR3 protein: CASSLGQGGTDTRYF; CDR3 DNA: TGCGCCAGCAGCCTGGGACAGGGGGGGACAGATACGCGGTATTTT; J gene: TRBJ2-3; clone size: .; V gene: TRBV5-1; CDR3 length: 15; D gene: TRBD1
CDR3 protein: CASRGFGGSNQPQHF; CDR3 DNA: TGTGCCAGCAGGGGATTTGGGGGGAGCAATCAGCCCCAGCATTTT; J gene: TRBJ1-5; clone size: few; V gene: TRBV6-2/TRBV6-3; CDR3 length: 15; D gene: .
CDR3 protein: CASSVAAVTSNYGYTF; CDR3 DNA: TGTGCCAGCAGCGTTGCAGCGGTCACTTCTAACTATGGCTACACCTTC; J gene: TRBJ1-2; clone size: .; V gene: TRBV7-9; CDR3 length: 16; D gene: .
CDR3 protein: CAGSLAREGHREQYF; CDR3 DNA: TGTGCCGGCAGCTTAGCCCGGGAGGGCCACCGGGAGCAGTACTTC; J gene: TRBJ2-7; clone size: few; V gene: TRBV7-2; CDR3 length: 15; D gene: TRBD2
CDR3 protein: CASKGQGRSGANVLTF; CDR3 DNA: TGTGCCAGCAAAGGACAGGGGCGCTCTGGGGCCAACGTCCTGACTTTC; J gene: TRBJ2-6; clone size: many; V gene: TRBV9; CDR3 length: 16; D gene: TRBD1
CDR3 protein: CASRQQGASNTEAFF; CDR3 DNA: TGTGCCAGCAGGCAACAGGGGGCGTCGAACACTGAAGCTTTCTTT; J gene: TRBJ1-1; clone size: .; V gene: TRBV28; CDR3 length: 15; D gene: TRBD1
CDR3 protein: CASSLGTSGANTQYF; CDR3 DNA: TGTGCCAGCAGCTTAGGGACTAGCGGTGCGAATACGCAGTATTTT; J gene: TRBJ2-3; clone size: few; V gene: TRBV7-2; CDR3 length: 15; D gene: TRBD2
CDR3 protein: CASSSYAGQGTDTQYF; CDR3 DNA: TGTGCCAGCAGCTCCTACGCGGGACAGGGGACAGATACGCAGTATTTT; J gene: TRBJ2-3; clone size: few; V gene: TRBV11-2; CDR3 length: 16; D gene: TRBD1
CDR3 protein: CASSLAWGARSGYTF; CDR3 DNA: TGCGCCAGCAGCCTTGCCTGGGGTGCGCGCTCTGGCTACACCTTC; J gene: TRBJ1-2; clone size: .; V gene: TRBV4-1; CDR3 length: 15; D gene: .
CDR3 protein: CASGFALREQFF; CDR3 DNA: TGTGCCAGCGGATTTGCGTTGCGGGAGCAGTTCTTC; J gene: TRBJ2-1; clone size: many; V gene: TRBV6-6; CDR3 length: 12; D gene: .
CDR3 protein: CATSRGFQDRGLLDSEKLFF; CDR3 DNA: TGTGCCACCAGCAGGGGGTTCCAGGACAGGGGGCTCCTGGATAGTGAAAAACTGTTTTTT; J gene: TRBJ1-4; clone size: .; V gene: TRBV15; CDR3 length: 20; D gene: TRBD1
CDR3 protein: CASSVLGVETQYF; CDR3 DNA: TGTGCCAGCAGTGTCCTGGGTGTGGAGACCCAGTACTTC; J gene: TRBJ2-5; clone size: .; V gene: TRBV2; CDR3 length: 13; D gene: .
CDR3 protein: CASSQEEGWEQYF; CDR3 DNA: TGCGCCAGCAGCCAAGAGGAGGGATGGGAGCAGTACTTC; J gene: TRBJ2-7; clone size: few; V gene: TRBV4-3; CDR3 length: 13; D gene: .
CDR3 protein: CASSYRDRVSYNEQFF; CDR3 DNA: TGCGCCAGCAGCTACCGGGACAGGGTATCCTACAATGAGCAGTTCTTC; J gene: TRBJ2-1; clone size: many; V gene: TRBV5-1; CDR3 length: 16; D gene: TRBD1
CDR3 protein: CASGLDIRSGANVLTF; CDR3 DNA: TGTGCTAGTGGTTTGGATATACGCTCTGGGGCCAACGTCCTGACTTTC; J gene: TRBJ2-6; clone size: many; V gene: TRBV12-5; CDR3 length: 16; D gene: .
CDR3 protein: CSATVPDTQYF; CDR3 DNA: TGCAGTGCTACAGTCCCAGATACGCAGTATTTT; J gene: TRBJ2-3; clone size: few; V gene: TRBV20-1; CDR3 length: 11; D gene: .
CDR3 protein: CASSQGGAGGREITDTQYF; CDR3 DNA: TGTGCCAGCAGCCAAGGGGGAGCGGGAGGCCGGGAAATCACAGATACGCAGTATTTT; J gene: TRBJ2-3; clone size: .; V gene: TRBV7-8; CDR3 length: 19; D gene: TRBD2
CDR3 protein: CSARVARGGETQYF; CDR3 DNA: TGCAGTGCTAGAGTGGCCAGGGGTGGAGAGACCCAGTACTTC; J gene: TRBJ2-5; clone size: many; V gene: TRBV20-1; CDR3 length: 14; D gene: .
CDR3 protein: CAISEPGFDEQYF; CDR3 DNA: TGTGCCATCAGTGAGCCCGGATTCGACGAGCAGTACTTC; J gene: TRBJ2-7; clone size: .; V gene: TRBV10-3; CDR3 length: 13; D gene: .
CDR3 protein: CASSTGPTSYNEQFF; CDR3 DNA: TGTGCCAGCAGTACGGGACCGACCTCCTACAATGAGCAGTTCTTC; J gene: TRBJ2-1; clone size: few; V gene: TRBV6-4; CDR3 length: 15; D gene: .
CDR3 protein: CATSGRTGTSGRNEQFF; CDR3 DNA: TGTGCCACCAGCGGACGTACCGGGACTAGCGGGAGGAATGAGCAGTTCTTC; J gene: TRBJ2-1; clone size: .; V gene: TRBV15; CDR3 length: 17; D gene: TRBD2
CDR3 protein: CASSLGPRGDTQYF; CDR3 DNA: TGTGCCAGCAGCTTAGGTCCGCGGGGAGATACGCAGTATTTT; J gene: TRBJ2-3; clone size: .; V gene: TRBV11-2; CDR3 length: 14; D gene: .
CDR3 protein: CASSIRGRGTYEQYF; CDR3 DNA: TGTGCCAGTAGTATCCGAGGGAGAGGGACCTACGAGCAGTACTTC; J gene: TRBJ2-7; clone size: .; V gene: TRBV19; CDR3 length: 15; D gene: .
CDR3 protein: CSARIQETQYF; CDR3 DNA: TGCAGTGCTAGGATACAAGAGACCCAGTACTTC; J gene: TRBJ2-5; clone size: few; V gene: TRBV20-1; CDR3 length: 11; D gene: .
CDR3 protein: CASSVAAAPSTDTQYF; CDR3 DNA: TGTGCCAGCAGCGTAGCTGCGGCGCCTAGCACAGATACGCAGTATTTT; J gene: TRBJ2-3; clone size: few; V gene: TRBV9; CDR3 length: 16; D gene: .
CDR3 protein: CSARKRGSSYNEQFF; CDR3 DNA: TGCAGTGCTAGAAAGCGGGGAAGCTCCTACAATGAGCAGTTCTTC; J gene: TRBJ2-1; clone size: few; V gene: TRBV20-1; CDR3 length: 15; D gene: TRBD2
CDR3 protein: CASSRFQGVLYEQYF; CDR3 DNA: TGTGCCAGCAGCCGCTTCCAGGGTGTATTATACGAGCAGTACTTC; J gene: TRBJ2-7; clone size: few; V gene: TRBV5-5; CDR3 length: 15; D gene: .
CDR3 protein: CASSSGGTGTYEQYF; CDR3 DNA: TGTGCCAGCAGTTCGGGCGGGACAGGGACCTACGAGCAGTACTTC; J gene: TRBJ2-7; clone size: many; V gene: TRBV28; CDR3 length: 15; D gene: TRBD1
CDR3 protein: CASSEAGGRAVHEQFF; CDR3 DNA: TGTGCCAGCAGTGAAGCCGGCGGGAGGGCCGTACATGAGCAGTTCTTC; J gene: TRBJ2-1; clone size: few; V gene: TRBV2; CDR3 length: 16; D gene: TRBD2
CDR3 protein: CASSDAASGGTLSAQYF; CDR3 DNA: TGCGCCAGCAGTGACGCCGCCAGCGGGGGGACGTTATCGGCCCAGTACTTC; J gene: TRBJ2-5; clone size: .; V gene: TRBV10-2; CDR3 length: 17; D gene: TRBD2
CDR3 protein: CASSRDAHPGSNQPQHF; CDR3 DNA: TGTGCCAGCAGCCGGGACGCACACCCGGGGAGCAATCAGCCCCAGCATTTT; J gene: TRBJ1-5; clone size: .; V gene: TRBV3-1; CDR3 length: 17; D gene: .
CDR3 protein: CSASVRGPDTQYF; CDR3 DNA: TGCAGTGCTAGTGTCCGGGGGCCAGATACGCAGTATTTT; J gene: TRBJ2-3; clone size: once; V gene: TRBV20-1; CDR3 length: 13; D gene: .
CDR3 protein: CVIRVSVGTDTQYF; CDR3 DNA: TGTGTCATCCGGGTTTCTGTGGGCACAGATACGCAGTATTTT; J gene: TRBJ2-3; clone size: .; V gene: TRBV12-3/TRBV12-4; CDR3 length: 14; D gene: .
CDR3 protein: CASSLDLQETQYF; CDR3 DNA: TGTGCCAGCAGCTTGGACTTACAAGAGACCCAGTACTTC; J gene: TRBJ2-5; clone size: many; V gene: TRBV5-1; CDR3 length: 13; D gene: .
CDR3 protein: CSATRDLEQYF; CDR3 DNA: TGCAGTGCTACGAGAGACTTGGAGCAGTACTTC; J gene: TRBJ2-7; clone size: .; V gene: TRBV20-1; CDR3 length: 11; D gene: .
CDR3 protein: CASSELAGVKNIQYF; CDR3 DNA: TGTGCCAGCAGTGAACTAGCGGGGGTAAAAAACATTCAGTACTTC; J gene: TRBJ2-4; clone size: .; V gene: TRBV2; CDR3 length: 15; D gene: TRBD2
CDR3 protein: CASSFDLSRPTSPLHF; CDR3 DNA: TGTGCCAGCAGCTTTGATTTGTCCAGACCTACATCACCCCTCCACTTT; J gene: TRBJ1-6; clone size: few; V gene: TRBV5-5; CDR3 length: 16; D gene: .
CDR3 protein: CSAHRGGYGYTF; CDR3 DNA: TGCAGTGCTCACCGGGGTGGGTATGGCTACACCTTC; J gene: TRBJ1-2; clone size: .; V gene: TRBV20-1; CDR3 length: 12; D gene: .
CDR3 protein: CASALYSNQPQHF; CDR3 DNA: TGTGCTAGTGCCCTATATAGCAATCAGCCCCAGCATTTT; J gene: TRBJ1-5; clone size: .; V gene: TRBV12-5; CDR3 length: 13; D gene: .
CDR3 protein: CASSSGQGEGEQYF; CDR3 DNA: TGCGCCAGCAGTTCCGGACAGGGAGAAGGCGAGCAGTACTTC; J gene: TRBJ2-7; clone size: .; V gene: TRBV5-1; CDR3 length: 14; D gene: TRBD1
CDR3 protein: CASSRGQGAAGELFF; CDR3 DNA: TGTGCCAGCAGTCGGGGACAGGGGGCGGCCGGGGAGCTGTTTTTT; J gene: TRBJ2-2; clone size: .; V gene: TRBV12-3/TRBV12-4; CDR3 length: 15; D gene: TRBD1
CDR3 protein: CSVGGWQIAEAFF; CDR3 DNA: TGCAGCGTTGGGGGATGGCAGATCGCTGAAGCTTTCTTT; J gene: TRBJ1-1; clone size: few; V gene: TRBV29-1; CDR3 length: 13; D gene: .
CDR3 protein: CASRETGDNQPQHF; CDR3 DNA: TGCGCCAGCAGAGAGACAGGCGACAATCAGCCCCAGCATTTT; J gene: TRBJ1-5; clone size: .; V gene: TRBV5-1; CDR3 length: 14; D gene: .
CDR3 protein: CASSLAGDFGEAFF; CDR3 DNA: TGCGCCAGCAGCTTGGCAGGGGATTTTGGTGAAGCTTTCTTT; J gene: TRBJ1-1; clone size: .; V gene: TRBV5-1; CDR3 length: 14; D gene: .
CDR3 protein: CASRTSGRDEQFF; CDR3 DNA: TGTGCCTCCCGGACAAGCGGGAGAGATGAGCAGTTCTTC; J gene: TRBJ2-1; clone size: few; V gene: TRBV3-1; CDR3 length: 13; D gene: TRBD2
CDR3 protein: CASRMDGLYNEQFF; CDR3 DNA: TGTGCCAGTAGGATGGACGGCCTATACAATGAGCAGTTCTTC; J gene: TRBJ2-1; clone size: .; V gene: TRBV19; CDR3 length: 14; D gene: .
CDR3 protein: CASSYSRGVTQYF; CDR3 DNA: TGTGCCAGCAGTTACTCGAGGGGGGTTACGCAGTATTTT; J gene: TRBJ2-3; clone size: .; V gene: TRBV6-5; CDR3 length: 13; D gene: .
CDR3 protein: CAGSLGQGRGTGELFF; CDR3 DNA: TGTGCCGGCAGCCTCGGACAGGGGCGAGGGACCGGGGAGCTGTTTTTT; J gene: TRBJ2-2; clone size: .; V gene: TRBV7-9; CDR3 length: 16; D gene: TRBD1
CDR3 protein: CASSPGQINQPQHF; CDR3 DNA: TGTGCCAGCAGCCCCGGACAAATCAATCAGCCCCAGCATTTT; J gene: TRBJ1-5; clone size: many; V gene: TRBV6-2/TRBV6-3; CDR3 length: 14; D gene: .
CDR3 protein: CACSQGQSYEQYF; CDR3 DNA: TGTGCCTGCTCGCAGGGACAGTCCTACGAGCAGTACTTC; J gene: TRBJ2-7; clone size: once; V gene: TRBV18; CDR3 length: 13; D gene: TRBD1
CDR3 protein: CASSPTSGKTYEQYF; CDR3 DNA: TGCGCCAGCAGCCCTACTAGCGGGAAAACCTACGAGCAGTACTTC; J gene: TRBJ2-7; clone size: few; V gene: TRBV4-1; CDR3 length: 15; D gene: TRBD2
CDR3 protein: CASSSVRTSGEIEQYF; CDR3 DNA: TGTGCCAGCAGCTCCGTACGGACTAGCGGGGAGATCGAGCAGTACTTC; J gene: TRBJ2-7; clone size: few; V gene: TRBV7-9; CDR3 length: 16; D gene: TRBD2
CDR3 protein: CASSPGLAQTEQFF; CDR3 DNA: TGCGCCAGCAGCCCGGGACTAGCACAGACTGAGCAGTTCTTC; J gene: TRBJ2-1; clone size: .; V gene: TRBV5-1; CDR3 length: 14; D gene: TRBD2
CDR3 protein: CASSTEVLAKNIQYF; CDR3 DNA: TGTGCCAGCAGTACAGAGGTCCTAGCCAAAAACATTCAGTACTTC; J gene: TRBJ2-4; clone size: few; V gene: TRBV28; CDR3 length: 15; D gene: .